One sample yielded the 28 T cell receptor beta chains listed below, sequenced in a study of immune evolution from preneoplasia to lung adenocarcinoma (dated by TCRdb to 2020 to 2023). The library came from the immunoSEQ multiplex PCR assay. TCRdb obtained this table from immuneACCESS and retained in-frame rearrangements with V and J assigned. These tables miss some clones; where compared with another copy, unresolved V genes account for less than half of the shortfall, and the remainder is unexplained. This sample gives 5,800 or so clones in total; approximately 75% of them show up just once. The top ten hold more than 8% of the sample. Sequences were obtained from FFPE adjacent normal lung tissue. These receptors originate from an older donor with lung adenocarcinoma.

The CDR3 is CASSLSVVRGGRAKNIQYF. In DNA, the CDR3 is TGTGCCAGCAGCTTATCCGTGGTGAGGGGCGGGAGAGCAAAAAACATTCAGTACTTC. The rearrangement joins TRBV13 to TRBJ2-4; 7 bases match TRBD2. Losses at the gene ends were 2 bases for V and 4 bases for J; bases not matched to a gene: 17. CDR3 length: 19 residues. Germline V CDR1 and CDR2: PRHDT, FYEKMQ (reference sequence).

The rearrangement joins TRBV6-5 to TRBJ1-5, with D perhaps matching TRBD1 (5 bases). The CDR3 extends over 15 amino acids. Germline V lookup: CDR1 MNHEY, CDR2 SVGAGI. Trimming pared 6 bases from V and 6 bases from J, leaving 18 bases between. DNA for the CDR3: TGTGCCAGCAGAGATGGGACGGCTTTGGGTCAGCCCCAGCATTTT. Translation gives CASRDGTALGQPQHF.

The chain uses TRBV28 and TRBJ1-2, with D possibly being TRBD1 (5 bases). The V and J ends lost 4 bases and 5 bases respectively, with 17 bases between them. The CDR3 covers 15 residues. Per the germline V gene, CDR1 is MDHEN and CDR2 is SYDVKM. CDR3 nucleotides: TGTGCCAGCAGTTCCCACCCCGGGACCTTATATGGCTACACCTTC. It is translated as CASSSHPGTLYGYTF.

The chain has TRBV9 and TRBJ2-1; 7 bases match TRBD1. Germline loops: CDR1 SGDLS, CDR2 YYNGEE. The CDR3 runs 16 residues. The V gene end was trimmed by 4 bases and the J gene end by 3 bases; junction bases not matched to a gene: 10. CDR3 nucleotides: TGTGCCAGCAGCCTTTCACAGGGGAAAATCTACAATGAGCAGTTCTTC. It encodes CASSLSQGKIYNEQFF.

The sample holds a few counts of this clone. The chain carries TRBV9 and TRBJ1-1; D gene uncertain. Germline-derived CDR1 and CDR2 are SGDLS and YYNGEE. The CDR3 is 14 residues long. Trimming cost V 2 bases and J 0 bases, with 8 bases left between them. The CDR3 spells CASSVGRMNTEAFF. The CDR3 DNA reads as TGTGCCAGCAGCGTCGGCCGGATGAACACTGAAGCTTTCTTT.

This clone was counted only a few times. The rearrangement uses TRBV10-1 and TRBJ2-1; 8 bases agree with TRBD2. This CDR3 has 15 amino acids. Looked up from germline, CDR1 is WNHNN and CDR2 is SYGVQD (reference sequence). After removal of 4 bases from V and 7 bases from J, the junction contained 9 bases not matched to a gene. The CDR3 coding sequence is TGCGCCAGCAGTGGACTAGCGTCCGGGAGGAATGAGCAGTTCTTC. Amino acid sequence: CASSGLASGRNEQFF.

This clone has just a few counts. V usage is TRBV19 and J usage is TRBJ2-3; possibly TRBD1 for D (6 bases). CDR1 LNHDA and CDR2 SQIVND come from the germline V gene (reference sequence). Trimming removed 1 base at V and 10 bases at J, with 18 bases between. The CDR3 covers 15 residues. This CDR3 reads CASSIAARTATPQYF. The DNA of the CDR3 is TGTGCCAGTAGTATAGCGGCGCGGACAGCCACTCCGCAGTATTTT.

This rearrangement joins TRBV9 to TRBJ1-1; D uncertain. Germline V gene sequence: CDR1 SGDLS, CDR2 YYNGEE. Deletions cut 0 bases from V and 0 bases from J, with 6 bases between. This CDR3 is built from 14 residues. CDR3: CASSVAALNTEAFF. For the CDR3, the DNA is TGTGCCAGCAGCGTAGCTGCTCTGAACACTGAAGCTTTCTTT. The whole variable domain, remainder taken from reference TRBV9 and TRBJ1-1, is DSGVTQTPKHLITATGQRVTLRCSPRSGDLSVYWYQQSLDQGLQFLIQYYNGEERAKGNILERFSAQQFPDLHSELNLSSLELGDSALYFCASSVAALNTEAFFGQGTRLTVV.

V is TRBV9 and J is TRBJ1-2, with a weak D call TRBD1 (6 bases). The CDR3 is 15 residues long. CDR1 is SGDLS and CDR2 is YYNGEE in the germline V gene. V lost 4 bases and J lost 0, with 13 bases in between. The CDR3 DNA is TGTGCCAGCAGCCACCGGGACACGGCTAACTATGGCTACACCTTC. Its translation: CASSHRDTANYGYTF. The full variable domain, completed using reference TRBV9 and TRBJ1-2, is DSGVTQTPKHLITATGQRVTLRCSPRSGDLSVYWYQQSLDQGLQFLIQYYNGEERAKGNILERFSAQQFPDLHSELNLSSLELGDSALYFCASSHRDTANYGYTFGSGTRLTVV.

A few counts support this clone. The chain links TRBV5-4 to TRBJ1-2, with TRBD1 as a possible D gene (5 bases). Trimming stripped 3 bases from V and 2 bases from J, with 8 bases between. CDR1 and CDR2 (germline): SGHNT, YYREEE (reference sequence). This CDR3 comprises 13 residues. The CDR3 DNA reads TGTGCCAGCAGCTACCAGGGAAACTATGGCTACACCTTC. It yields the protein CASSYQGNYGYTF.

This chain uses TRBV30 with TRBJ1-2; possible D gene TRBD1, 6 bases. Per germline, CDR1 GTSNPN and CDR2 SVGIG (reference sequence). The CDR3 spans 14 residues. Trimming stripped 0 bases from V and 5 bases from J, with 13 bases between. The CDR3 coding sequence is TGTGCCTGGAGTGTACAGGGTTCAGGATATGGCTACACCTTC. It specifies CAWSVQGSGYGYTF.

This rearrangement joins TRBV7-2 to TRBJ1-5, with D hard to call. The ends were cut back, 4 bases at V and 0 bases at J, with 7 bases in the middle. The germline CDR1 and CDR2 sequences are SGHTA and FQGNSA. This CDR3 has 14 amino acids. The CDR3 DNA sequence: TGTGCCAGCAGCTCAACCCTTAGCAATCAGCCCCAGCATTTT. Translating it yields CASSSTLSNQPQHF.

The chain joins TRBV20-1 to TRBJ1-1; D not resolved. CDR3 length equals 11 residues. CDR1 is DFQATT, CDR2 SNEGSKA, per germline (reference sequence). V dropped 6 bases and J dropped 6 bases, with 11 bases sitting between them. This CDR3 is CSASSSPEAFF. As DNA, the CDR3 is TGCAGTGCCAGTAGTAGCCCTGAAGCTTTCTTT.

The chain joins TRBV6-5 to TRBJ1-5, with TRBD1 identical over 7 bases. Germline CDR1 is MNHEY and CDR2 is SVGAGI. This CDR3 spans 15 amino acids. Trimming took 2 bases from V and 5 from J; bases not matched to a gene: 6. Here the CDR3 reads CASSYTTGTDQPQHF. The CDR3 DNA reads as TGTGCCAGCAGTTACACCACCGGGACAGATCAGCCCCAGCATTTT.

Here the CDR3 reads CAITNDGLFEAFF. The DNA of the CDR3 is TGTGCCATCACGAATGACGGGCTGTTTGAAGCTTTCTTT. V and J are TRBV10-3 and TRBJ1-1; D is uncertain. The CDR3 runs to 13 residues. Trimming cost V 7 bases and J 7 bases, with 16 bases left between them. CDR1 and CDR2 from the germline V gene are ENHRY and SYGVKD.

V gene TRBV5-4 combines with J gene TRBJ2-2; 9 bases agree with TRBD2. The germline CDR1 and CDR2 sequences are SGHNT and YYREEE (reference sequence). Trimming at V came to 0 bases and at J to 5 bases, leaving 2 bases not matched to a gene. The CDR3 length is 15 residues. The CDR3 DNA is TGTGCCAGCAGCTTGGGACTAGCGGAAACCGGGGAGCTGTTTTTT. The encoded protein is CASSLGLAETGELFF.

The rearrangement joins TRBV28 to TRBJ2-1; TRBD2 matches at 10 bases. V lost 6 bases to trimming and J lost 7 bases; unmatched junction nucleotides: 9. The CDR3 loop spans 15 amino acids. Germline CDR1 and CDR2: MDHEN and SYDVKM. The CDR3 DNA follows: TGTGCCAGCAGCCCCCCTAGCGGGGGTTATAATGAGCAGTTCTTC. Its protein product is CASSPPSGGYNEQFF.

The chain has TRBV7-6 and TRBJ2-1, with D perhaps given as TRBD1 or TRBD2 (5 bases each). Trimming took off 5 bases at V and 7 bases at J, with 12 bases between the two ends. The CDR3 spans 13 residues. Per germline, CDR1 SGHVS and CDR2 FNYEAQ. CDR3 sequence reads: CASSGNGANEQFF. The CDR3 DNA reads as TGTGCCAGCAGCGGCAACGGGGCTAATGAGCAGTTCTTC.

The chain links TRBV11-2 to TRBJ2-7, with unresolved D. V lost 5 bases and J lost 2, with 7 bases in between. The CDR3 sequence is 12 residues long. From germline, CDR1 is SGHAT and CDR2 FQNNGV. CDR3 sequence: CASSHAPYEQYF. The CDR3, as DNA: TGTGCCAGCAGCCACGCCCCCTACGAGCAGTACTTC.

CDR3 protein: CASSLTGLRETQYF. Here the CDR3 DNA reads TGTGCCAGCAGCTTGACAGGGTTGCGAGAGACCCAGTACTTC. V gene TRBV5-4 combines with J gene TRBJ2-5; TRBD1 is a possible D gene (6 bases). V was trimmed by 1 base and J by 4 bases, leaving 11 bases between them. The germline V gene has CDR1 SGHNT and CDR2 YYREEE (reference sequence). This CDR3 comprises 14 residues.

This sequence joins TRBV14 and TRBJ1-4; D remains unclear. The CDR3 covers 15 residues. Germline values: CDR1 SGHDN, CDR2 FVKESK. The V end was cut by 0 bases, the J end by 0 bases, with 5 bases between. CDR3 sequence reads: CASSQEQSTNEKLFF. The CDR3 nucleotides are TGTGCCAGCAGCCAAGAGCAGTCAACTAATGAAAAACTGTTTTTT.

The rearrangement uses TRBV13 and TRBJ2-7; possible D gene TRBD2, 8 bases. V gave up 0 bases and J gave up 9 bases, with 18 bases separating them. The CDR3 totals 15 residues. The germline CDR1 and CDR2 sequences are PRHDT and FYEKMQ (reference sequence). CDR3 amino acids: CASSLGGLGGQGQYF. For the CDR3, the DNA is TGTGCCAGCAGCTTAGGGGGACTAGGGGGCCAGGGGCAGTACTTC.

The chain employs TRBV18 and TRBJ1-1; 11 nucleotides line up with TRBD1. This CDR3 region has 16 residues. Trimming took 5 bases from V and 5 from J; bases not matched to a gene: 10. CDR1 and CDR2 (germline): KGHSH, LQKENI. In DNA, the CDR3 is TGTGCCAGCTCATCCGGGACAGGGGGATTGCGGACTGAAGCTTTCTTT. This encodes CASSSGTGGLRTEAFF.

V gene TRBV7-3 combines with J gene TRBJ2-7; 7 bases are a match to TRBD2. CDR1 SGHTA and CDR2 FQGTGA come from the germline V gene. The trim removed 6 bases at V and 5 bases at J, leaving 7 bases unmatched. The length of the CDR3 is 13 residues. CDR3 sequence: CASSPNGGNEQYF. Written as DNA, the CDR3 is TGTGCCAGCAGTCCCAACGGGGGGAACGAGCAGTACTTC.

This clone has a single count. The chain has TRBV5-6 and TRBJ1-1, with 9 bases lining up with TRBD1. This CDR3 is built from 15 residues. From germline, CDR1 is SGHDT and CDR2 YYEEEE. V shed 0 bases, J shed 6 bases, and the junction held 6 bases outside the gene matches. CDR3: CASSLGGTGYAEAFF. As DNA, the CDR3 is TGTGCCAGCAGCTTGGGTGGGACAGGGTATGCTGAAGCTTTCTTT.

The chain recombines TRBV30 with TRBJ1-2, with 8 bases matching TRBD1. J gave up 3 bases and V 4 bases, and 7 bases lay outside the gene matches. Germline-derived CDR1 and CDR2 are GTSNPN and SVGIG (reference sequence). CDR3 size: 14 residues. The CDR3: CAWINQGADYGYTF. The CDR3 DNA is TGTGCCTGGATAAATCAGGGGGCGGACTATGGCTACACCTTC.

The genes are TRBV7-9 and TRBJ2-1; a weak D match, TRBD2 (5 bases). This CDR3 is built from 13 residues. Trimming removed 6 bases from V and 3 bases from J, with 9 bases in between. The germline gives CDR1 SEHNR, CDR2 FQNEAQ (reference sequence). CDR3 nucleotides: TGTGCCAGCAGGTCTACTAGCTACAATGAGCAGTTCTTC. This gives the protein CASRSTSYNEQFF.

This clone was counted a single time. This chain joins TRBV5-4 and TRBJ2-5; 10 nucleotides match TRBD2. CDR1 is SGHNT and CDR2 is YYREEE in the germline V gene (reference sequence). Losses at the gene ends were 3 bases for V and 2 bases for J; bases not matched to a gene: 13. The CDR3 has 18 amino acids. The CDR3 coding sequence is TGTGCCAGCAGCTCCGGGAGCGGGGGGGCCACGAGTCAAGAGACCCAGTACTTC. Translating it yields CASSSGSGGATSQETQYF.